This is a list of T cell receptor beta chains from one sample in a study of blood T cell repertoires in COVID-19. Some clones are missing from TCRdb's copy, which holds only in-frame ones; the method was immunoSEQ multiplex PCR. The table lists about 180,000 clones, 70% to 90% of them singletons. The sequenced sample was peripheral blood. These TCRs come from a man aged 65 to 85 with active or convalescent COVID-19. Each CDR3 is given without its conserved first and last residue. Each record gives: CDR3 protein, CDR3 length, clone size, V gene. A clone size is listed for some rows: how often the clone was seen (once, few, many), or a class if it is expanded.

ASSFRSYGEKLF	12	.	TRBV27
ASSQRPGQGEYGYT	14	.	TRBV5-6
ASSLLAISTDTQY	13	.	TRBV7-2
ASSLDPVNTEAF	12	.	TRBV11-2
ASSRDRSTDTQY	12	.	TRBV7-2
ASSYALAGAAETQY	14	.	TRBV6-5
ASSPSPPTGPETEAF	15	once	TRBV18
ASSYLVGQQRVDTQY	15	.	TRBV6-2/TRBV6-3
ASRTTGTGNEKLF	13	.	TRBV6-5
AWAGNAYGYT	10	.	TRBV30
ASSPDRERGYT	11	.	TRBV12-3/TRBV12-4
ASSSRLRDRDIVDSPLH	17	.	TRBV27
SVEEPDRVSEAF	12	.	TRBV29-1
ASSRTSGRIDTQY	13	.	TRBV5-1
ASSQVDRDGNTIY	13	.	TRBV4-2
ASSSGEGTEAF	11	.	TRBV5-1
AISEGAGGPQDTQY	14	.	TRBV10-3
ASSLRGHYNEQF	12	.	TRBV5-1
ASSKGLAGGLEQF	13	.	TRBV25-1
ASNPRGAGGSYEQY	14	few	TRBV28
ASSRDRSSYEQY	12	.	TRBV6-4
AISERGASGEVTDTQY	16	.	TRBV10-3
ASSSQGHHNTEAF	13	.	TRBV14
ASSLAWASGSSTDTQY	16	.	TRBV5-1
ASSPPQGVWTEAF	13	.	TRBV18
ASSLGAIRVVAAF	13	.	TRBV7-2
ASSNSNTDTQY	11	once	TRBV19
ASSSGHFSGNTIY	13	.	TRBV11-2
AWDDRGLKPQH	11	.	TRBV30
AWTPVPDTQY	10	once	TRBV30
ASSPVAGGLKSTDTQY	16	.	TRBV18
ASSTRQRVNTEAF	13	.	TRBV11-2
ASSHAGAGGNFYGYT	15	.	TRBV5-6
AWSRGAGQPQH	11	.	TRBV30
ASSLVSPQETQY	12	.	TRBV7-2